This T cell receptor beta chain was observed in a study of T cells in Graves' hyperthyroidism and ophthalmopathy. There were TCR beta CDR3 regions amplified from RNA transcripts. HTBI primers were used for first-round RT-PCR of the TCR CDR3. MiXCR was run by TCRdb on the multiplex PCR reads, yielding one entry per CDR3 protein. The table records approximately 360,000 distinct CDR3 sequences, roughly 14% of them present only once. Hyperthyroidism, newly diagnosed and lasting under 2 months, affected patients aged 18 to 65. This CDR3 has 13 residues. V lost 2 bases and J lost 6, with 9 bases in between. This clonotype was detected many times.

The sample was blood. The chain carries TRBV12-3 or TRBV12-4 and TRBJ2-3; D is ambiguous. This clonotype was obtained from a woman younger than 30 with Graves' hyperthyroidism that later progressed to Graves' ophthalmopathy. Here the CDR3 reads CASSLMSTDTQYF. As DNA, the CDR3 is TGTGCCAGCAGTTTAATGAGTACCGATACGCAGTATTTT.